This T cell receptor beta chain was identified in a study of cytomegalovirus exposure and HLA in healthy donors. 60 Vbeta and 13 Jbeta primers were used in PCR. Method: immunoSEQ multiplex PCR; TCRdb's copy keeps in-frame clones and lacks some. The sample table includes about 200,000 clones. CDR1 is SGHRS, CDR2 YFSETQ, per germline. V lost 2 bases to trimming and J lost 3 bases, with 6 bases between them. There are 12 residues in the CDR3. The V call is TRBV5-1, the J call TRBJ2-7, with a possible D match to TRBD2 (5 bases). The sequenced sample was PBMCs. The sequence was obtained from a girl aged 2 to 10 in good health and CMV-seropositive. The CDR3 DNA reads as TGCGCCAGCAGCTTCCGGGGCTACGAGCAGTACTTC. This codes for CASSFRGYEQYF.